This entry lists 21 T cell receptor beta chains sequenced from one sample in a study of Graves' ophthalmopathy and Graves' hyperthyroidism. TCR beta CDR3 amplification used RNA transcripts. In the first round, RT-PCR was carried out with HTBI primers, and a multiplex PCR formed the second round. TCRdb fed the multiplex PCR reads into MiXCR, producing one record per CDR3 protein. The table records roughly 380,000 distinct CDR3 sequences, roughly 15% of them present only once. The sequencing sample was made of peripheral blood. The origin of the receptors is a woman aged 18 to 35 with stable Graves' hyperthyroidism.

This clonotype was seen ten or more times. The chain joins TRBV19 to TRBJ2-7; 10 bases map to TRBD1. V dropped 4 bases and J dropped 4; count of bases not matched to a gene: 13. This CDR3 region has 17 residues. Germline V lookup: CDR1 LNHDA, CDR2 SQIVND (reference sequence). CDR3 protein: CASSTSGTGVERYEQYF. CDR3 in DNA: TGTGCCAGTAGTACATCCGGGACAGGGGTCGAGCGGTACGAGCAGTACTTC.

This clonotype came up many times. This rearrangement joins TRBV20-1 to TRBJ1-6; D is unclear. The CDR3 is 20 amino acids. V was cut by 6 bases and J by 0 bases, with 27 bases left in between. Germline V gives CDR1 DFQATT, CDR2 SNEGSKA (reference sequence). The CDR3 DNA reads TGCAGTGCCCGGACCCCACCCACAGACATATGGAGCTCCTATAATTCACCCCTCCACTTT. Its translation is CSARTPPTDIWSSYNSPLHF.

This clonotype was observed many times. The rearrangement joins TRBV6-2 or TRBV6-3 to TRBJ1-5; D remains ambiguous. This CDR3 has 12 amino acids. Germline CDR1 MNHEY, CDR2 SVGEGT. Trimming removed 1 base at V and 6 bases at J, with 4 bases between. The CDR3 DNA reads as TGTGCCAGCAGTTACTATGGTCAGCCCCAGCATTTT. Amino acids: CASSYYGQPQHF.

This clonotype was observed once. The chain links TRBV2 to TRBJ2-5; no clear D. Trimming took 7 bases from V and 5 from J, leaving 8 bases between them. Germline loops: CDR1 SNHLY, CDR2 FYNNEI. This CDR3 is built from 11 residues. This CDR3 is CASKPAETQYF. DNA for the CDR3: TGTGCCAGCAAGCCGGCCGAGACCCAGTACTTC.

The gene calls are TRBV7-3 and TRBJ1-1; perhaps TRBD1 as D (6 bases). The V end was cut by 1 base, the J end by 4 bases, with 13 bases between. The germline V gene encodes CDR1 SGHTA and CDR2 FQGTGA. This CDR3 region has 15 residues. CDR3: CASSLIAGEGTEAFF. CDR3 nucleotide sequence: TGTGCCAGCAGCTTAATTGCAGGGGAAGGCACTGAAGCTTTCTTT.

There are many counts of this clonotype. This sequence joins TRBV27 and TRBJ1-1; TRBD1 is a possible D gene (6 bases). The CDR3 is made up of 15 amino acids. The V gene's germline CDR1 is MNHEY and CDR2 SMNVEV (reference sequence). The V and J ends lost 8 bases and 4 bases respectively, with 20 bases between them. The CDR3 sequence is CASSGGGGTATEAFF. The DNA of the CDR3 is TGTGCCAGCTCCGGGGGAGGGGGTACTGCCACTGAAGCTTTCTTT.

This clonotype turned up a few times. It is unclear where the CDR3 begins or ends on the DNA, so no DNA is shown, and the CDR3 is as TCRdb lists it. This chain joins TRBV19 and TRBJ1-2; the D call TRBD1 from the table was never checked on the DNA. Per the germline V gene, CDR1 is LNHDA and CDR2 is SQIVND (reference sequence). The CDR3 comprises 15 residues, both ends counted. The CDR3 reads CASSMVAMGTPKKLF.

This clonotype was observed at least ten times. This rearrangement joins TRBV12-3 or TRBV12-4 to TRBJ1-1; the D is unclear. Between the trimmed V and J ends, which lost 3 bases and 1 base, there was a span of 6 bases. This CDR3 has 13 amino acids. CDR3 coding DNA: TGTGCCAGCAGTTTCCCGGGGAACACTGAAGCTTTCTTT. Translation: CASSFPGNTEAFF.

The genes are TRBV7-9 and TRBJ1-1; D is undetermined. The V end lost 7 bases, the J end lost 6 bases, and 12 bases lay between the germline ends. CDR1 is SEHNR and CDR2 is FQNEAQ in the germline V gene (reference sequence). CDR3 length: 12 amino acids. The CDR3 nucleotides are TGTGCCAGCAACGGACCGGACGCTGAAGCTTTCTTT. It encodes CASNGPDAEAFF.

This clonotype appeared many times. Here the CDR3 reads CASSESGGVGNTEAFF. As DNA, the CDR3 is TGCGCCAGCAGTGAGTCGGGGGGCGTGGGGAACACTGAAGCTTTCTTT. V and J are TRBV10-1 and TRBJ1-1; tentative D call: TRBD1 (6 bases). V was cut by 0 bases and J by 1 base, with 12 bases left in between. This CDR3 comprises 16 residues. Germline CDR1 is WNHNN and CDR2 is SYGVQD (reference sequence).

This clonotype has at least ten counts. The chain employs TRBV25-1 and TRBJ2-5; D is unclear. There are 14 residues in the CDR3. The V gene's germline CDR1 is MGHDK and CDR2 SYGVNS. V was trimmed by 1 base and J by 4 bases, leaving 10 bases between them. CDR3 bases: TGTGCCAGCAGTGAATTAATCGTTGGAGAGACCCAGTACTTC. It is translated as CASSELIVGETQYF. The variable domain in full, completed from reference TRBV25-1 and TRBJ2-5, reads EADIYQTPRYLVIGTGKKITLECSQTMGHDKMYWYQQDPGMELHLIHYSYGVNSTEKGDLSSESTVSRIRTEHFPLTLESARPSHTSQYLCASSELIVGETQYFGPGTRLLVL.

The CDR3 loop is CASSFPGVGQPQHF. CDR3 in DNA: TGTGCCAGCAGCTTCCCAGGGGTAGGACAGCCCCAGCATTTT. The rearrangement joins TRBV7-8 to TRBJ1-5; the D gene is possibly TRBD1 (6 bases). Trimming took off 3 bases at V and 7 bases at J, with 13 bases between the two ends. The CDR3 is 14 amino acids. Germline V gives CDR1 SGHVS, CDR2 FQNEAQ.

This clonotype occurred a few times. This chain uses TRBV6-1 with TRBJ1-2, with D maybe TRBD1 (5 bases). Trimming took 3 bases from V and 8 from J, leaving 13 bases between them. Germline V gene sequence: CDR1 MNHNS, CDR2 SASEGT. The CDR3 runs to 13 residues. The CDR3 region has the DNA TGTGCCAGCAGTGAGACAGACTCTTGGGGCTACACCTTC. Its protein product is CASSETDSWGYTF.

This clonotype was recorded at least ten times. The V and J genes are TRBV9 and TRBJ1-1; D unclear. Germline V gene lookup returns CDR1 SGDLS and CDR2 YYNGEE. Trimming took off 3 bases at V and 4 bases at J, with 10 bases between the two ends. This CDR3 has 13 residues. CDR3 sequence: CASSGLNPTEAFF. CDR3 bases: TGTGCCAGCAGCGGCCTAAATCCCACTGAAGCTTTCTTT. The variable domain in full, with the rest retrieved from reference TRBV9 and TRBJ1-1, is DSGVTQTPKHLITATGQRVTLRCSPRSGDLSVYWYQQSLDQGLQFLIQYYNGEERAKGNILERFSAQQFPDLHSELNLSSLELGDSALYFCASSGLNPTEAFFGQGTRLTVV.

This clonotype has ten or more counts. The rearrangement links TRBV6-5 to TRBJ2-7; 8 positions agree with TRBD2. The germline CDR1 and CDR2 sequences are MNHEY and SVGAGI. V shed 4 bases, J shed 5 bases, and the junction held 13 bases outside the gene matches. This CDR3 is built from 16 residues. The CDR3 DNA reads as TGTGCCAGCAGTTTGCGTCCGGGGGGGACCGCGGACGAGCAGTACTTC. It yields the protein CASSLRPGGTADEQYF.

This clonotype appeared a few times. V is TRBV15 and J is TRBJ2-2; D may correspond to TRBD1 or TRBD2 (5 bases each). The V end was cut by 0 bases, the J end by 6 bases, with 5 bases between. The germline V gene encodes CDR1 LNHNV and CDR2 YYDKDF (reference sequence). CDR3 length: 13 residues. In DNA form, the CDR3 reads TGTGCCACCAGCAGAGAGGGGGCCGGGGAGCTGTTTTTT. It translates to CATSREGAGELFF.

This clonotype was seen many times. The J gene is TRBJ2-7, the V gene TRBV12-3 or TRBV12-4; 13 nucleotides match TRBD2. V dropped 0 bases and J dropped 1; count of bases not matched to a gene: 3. There are 17 residues in the CDR3. As DNA, the CDR3 is TGTGCCAGCAGTTTAGCGACTAGCGGGGGGTTATCCTACGAGCAGTACTTC. Protein product: CASSLATSGGLSYEQYF.

This clonotype was counted ten times or more. This CDR3 reads CSARDDIWDGERQTQETQYF. CDR3 DNA sequence: TGCAGTGCTAGGGACGACATATGGGACGGGGAGCGTCAGACCCAAGAGACCCAGTACTTC. V and J are TRBV20-1 and TRBJ2-5; D may match TRBD1 or TRBD2 (5 bases each). Germline V gives CDR1 DFQATT, CDR2 SNEGSKA (reference sequence). The CDR3 is 20 residues long. V gave up 3 bases and J gave up 1 base, with 30 bases separating them.

This clonotype was observed many times. The CDR3 DNA reads as TGTGCCAGCAGCCAGTCACTTCCGCCCCTCCACTTT. Protein product: CASSQSLPPLHF. The V gene is TRBV14, the J gene TRBJ1-6, with D hard to call. V shed 3 bases and J shed 13 bases, with 10 bases lying between them. This CDR3 is built from 12 residues. Germline V gene lookup returns CDR1 SGHDN and CDR2 FVKESK.

This clonotype was counted ten times or more. This chain connects TRBV5-4 to TRBJ1-5, with a weak D call TRBD1 (5 bases). This CDR3 spans 17 amino acids. V gave up 1 base and J gave up 0 bases, with 14 bases separating them. From germline, CDR1 is SGHNT and CDR2 YYREEE (reference sequence). The CDR3 is CASSLWRGGNSNQPQHF. The CDR3, as DNA: TGTGCCAGCAGCTTGTGGAGGGGAGGGAATAGCAATCAGCCCCAGCATTTT.

At least ten counts were recorded for this clonotype. The genes are TRBV5-1 and TRBJ1-2; 7 bases are shared with TRBD1. This CDR3 has 16 amino acids. Looked up from germline, CDR1 is SGHRS and CDR2 is YFSETQ. The J segment lost 0 bases and the V segment lost 5 bases, leaving 10 bases of the junction unmatched. The CDR3 sequence: CASSPGQPISNYGYTF. The CDR3 DNA is TGCGCCAGCAGTCCGGGACAGCCTATTTCTAACTATGGCTACACCTTC.